These T cell receptor beta chains were read from a single sample in a study of early T cells in non-severe SARS-CoV-2 infection. Each CDR3 protein is one row after TCRdb ran MiXCR on the 5' RACE reads. The sample records over 90,000 distinct CDR3 sequences, over 10% being singletons. Material for sequencing was whole blood. These receptors originate from an adult who was a healthcare worker with PCR-confirmed SARS-CoV-2 infection or an uninfected control (not recorded which). Each CDR3 is given with its conserved first and last residue. Fields, in order: V gene, clone size, D gene, J gene, CDR3 DNA, CDR3 protein. D genes are given only for firm matches. A clone size is listed for some rows: how often the clone was seen (once, few, many), or a class if it is expanded.

TRBV4-3	.	.	TRBJ2-2	TGCGCCAGCAGCCAAGATTATACCAGAGCCACCGGGGAGCTGTTTTTT	CASSQDYTRATGELFF
TRBV18	.	TRBD2	TRBJ2-7	TGTGCCAGCTCGCAGAATAGCGGGTCCTACGAGCAGTACTTC	CASSQNSGSYEQYF
TRBV13	.	.	TRBJ2-4	TGTGCCAGCAGCTTAGGACGGGGCCCACGGAACATTCAGTACTTC	CASSLGRGPRNIQYF
TRBV20-1	many	TRBD2	TRBJ2-1	TGCAGTGCTAGAGACCCCCTGGCGGGAGCTATTGAGCAGTTCTTC	CSARDPLAGAIEQFF
TRBV12-3/TRBV12-4	.	.	TRBJ1-4	TGTGCCAGCAGTTTCAGGGCAACTAATGAAAAACTGTTTTTT	CASSFRATNEKLFF
TRBV5-1	.	TRBD1	TRBJ1-2	TGCGCCAGCAGCTTGGGGACAGGCGCACTTCACTATGGCTACACCTTC	CASSLGTGALHYGYTF
TRBV28	.	.	TRBJ2-7	TGTGCCAGCAGTTCACTCGGGTACGAGCAGTACTTC	CASSSLGYEQYF
TRBV9	.	TRBD1	TRBJ2-5	TGTGCCAGCAGCCGGGACAGCGAAGAGACCCAGTACTTC	CASSRDSEETQYF
TRBV28	many	.	TRBJ2-5	TGTGCCAGCAGTTTATTCACACAAGAGACCCAGTACTTC	CASSLFTQETQYF
TRBV7-7	many	TRBD2	TRBJ2-3	TGTGCCAGCAGCCCCGGGACTAGCGGCACAGATACGCAGTATTTT	CASSPGTSGTDTQYF